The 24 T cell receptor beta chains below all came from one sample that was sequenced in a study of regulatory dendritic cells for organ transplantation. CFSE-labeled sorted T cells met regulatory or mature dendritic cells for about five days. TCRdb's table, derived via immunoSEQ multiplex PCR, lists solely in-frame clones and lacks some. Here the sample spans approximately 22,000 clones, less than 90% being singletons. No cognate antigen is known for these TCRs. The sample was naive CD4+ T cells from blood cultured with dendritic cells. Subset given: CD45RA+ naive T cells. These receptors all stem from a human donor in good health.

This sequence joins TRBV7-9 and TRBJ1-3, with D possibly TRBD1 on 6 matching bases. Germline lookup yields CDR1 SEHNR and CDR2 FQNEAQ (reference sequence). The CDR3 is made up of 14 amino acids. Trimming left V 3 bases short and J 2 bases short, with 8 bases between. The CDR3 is CASSLTGPGNTIYF. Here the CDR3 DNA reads TGTGCCAGCAGCTTGACAGGTCCTGGAAACACCATATATTTT.

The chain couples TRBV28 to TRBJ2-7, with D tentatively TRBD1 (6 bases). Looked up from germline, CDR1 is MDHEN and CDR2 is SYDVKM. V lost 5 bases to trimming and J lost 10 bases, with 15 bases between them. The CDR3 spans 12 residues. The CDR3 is CASSPQGWDQYF. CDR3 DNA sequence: TGTGCCAGCAGTCCGCAGGGGTGGGATCAGTACTTC.

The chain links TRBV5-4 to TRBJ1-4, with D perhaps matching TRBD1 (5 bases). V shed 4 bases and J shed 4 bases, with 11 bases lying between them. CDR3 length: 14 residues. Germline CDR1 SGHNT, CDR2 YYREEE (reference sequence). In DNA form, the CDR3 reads TGTGCCAGCAGCCCCGACAGCTATAATGAAAAACTGTTTTTT. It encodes CASSPDSYNEKLFF. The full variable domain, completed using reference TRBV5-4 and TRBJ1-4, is ETGVTQSPTHLIKTRGQQVTLRCSSQSGHNTVSWYQQALGQGPQFIFQYYREEENGRGNFPPRFSGLQFPNYSSELNVNALELDDSALYLCASSPDSYNEKLFFGSGTQLSVL.

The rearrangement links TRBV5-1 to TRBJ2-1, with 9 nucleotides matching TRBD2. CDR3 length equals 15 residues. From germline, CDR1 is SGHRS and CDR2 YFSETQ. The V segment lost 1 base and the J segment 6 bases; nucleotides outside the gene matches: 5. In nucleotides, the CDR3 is TGCGCCAGCAGCTTGTATGCGGGAGGGATCAATGAGCAGTTCTTC. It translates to CASSLYAGGINEQFF.

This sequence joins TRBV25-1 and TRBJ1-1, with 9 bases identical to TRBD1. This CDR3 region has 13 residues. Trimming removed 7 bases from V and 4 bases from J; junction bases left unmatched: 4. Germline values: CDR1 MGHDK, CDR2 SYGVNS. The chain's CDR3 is CASNGQGSTEAFF. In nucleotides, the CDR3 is TGTGCCAGCAATGGACAGGGGAGCACTGAAGCTTTCTTT. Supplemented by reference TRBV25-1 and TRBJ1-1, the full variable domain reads EADIYQTPRYLVIGTGKKITLECSQTMGHDKMYWYQQDPGMELHLIHYSYGVNSTEKGDLSSESTVSRIRTEHFPLTLESARPSHTSQYLCASNGQGSTEAFFGQGTRLTVV.

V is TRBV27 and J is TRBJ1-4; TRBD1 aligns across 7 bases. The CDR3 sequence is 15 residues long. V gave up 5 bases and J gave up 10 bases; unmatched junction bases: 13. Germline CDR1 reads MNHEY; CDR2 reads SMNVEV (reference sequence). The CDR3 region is CASSATGQSGGKLFF. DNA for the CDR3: TGTGCCAGCAGTGCCACGGGACAGTCAGGCGGAAAACTGTTTTTT. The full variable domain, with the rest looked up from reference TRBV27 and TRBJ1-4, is EAQVTQNPRYLITVTGKKLTVTCSQNMNHEYMSWYRQDPGLGLRQIYYSMNVEVTDKGDVPEGYKVSRKEKRNFPLILESPSPNQTSLYFCASSATGQSGGKLFFGSGTQLSVL.

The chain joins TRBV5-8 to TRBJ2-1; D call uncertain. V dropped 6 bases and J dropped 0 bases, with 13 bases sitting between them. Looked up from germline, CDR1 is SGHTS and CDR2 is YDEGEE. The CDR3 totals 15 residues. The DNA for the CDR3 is TGTGCCAGCACCGTCCTGGGTAGCTCCTACAATGAGCAGTTCTTC. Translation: CASTVLGSSYNEQFF. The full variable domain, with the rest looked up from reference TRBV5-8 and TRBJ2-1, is EAGVTQSPTHLIKTRGQQATLRCSPISGHTSVYWYQQALGLGLQFLLWYDEGEERNRGNFPPRFSGRQFPNYSSELNVNALELEDSALYLCASTVLGSSYNEQFFGPGTRLTVL.

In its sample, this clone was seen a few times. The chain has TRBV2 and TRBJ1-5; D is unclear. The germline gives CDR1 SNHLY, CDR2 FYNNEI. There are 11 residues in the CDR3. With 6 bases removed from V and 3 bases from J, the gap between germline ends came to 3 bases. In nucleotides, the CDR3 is TGTGCCAGCAGGTACAATCAGCCCCAGCATTTT. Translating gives CASRYNQPQHF.

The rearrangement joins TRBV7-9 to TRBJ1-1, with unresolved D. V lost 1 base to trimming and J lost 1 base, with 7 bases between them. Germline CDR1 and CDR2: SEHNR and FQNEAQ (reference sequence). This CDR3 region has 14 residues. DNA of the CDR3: TGTGCCAGCAGCTTAGTTGTAGCGAACACTGAAGCTTTCTTT. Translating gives CASSLVVANTEAFF.

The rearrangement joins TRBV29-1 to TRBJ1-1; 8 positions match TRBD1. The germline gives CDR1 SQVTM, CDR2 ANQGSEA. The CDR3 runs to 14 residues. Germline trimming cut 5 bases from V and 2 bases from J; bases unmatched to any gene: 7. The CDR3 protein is CSVQGAYGNTEAFF. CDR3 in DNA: TGCAGCGTTCAGGGGGCTTACGGAAACACTGAAGCTTTCTTT. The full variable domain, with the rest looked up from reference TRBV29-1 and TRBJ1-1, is SAVISQKPSRDICQRGTSLTIQCQVDSQVTMMFWYRQQPGQSLTLIATANQGSEATYESGFVIDKFPISRPNLTFSTLTVSNMSPEDSSIYLCSVQGAYGNTEAFFGQGTRLTVV.

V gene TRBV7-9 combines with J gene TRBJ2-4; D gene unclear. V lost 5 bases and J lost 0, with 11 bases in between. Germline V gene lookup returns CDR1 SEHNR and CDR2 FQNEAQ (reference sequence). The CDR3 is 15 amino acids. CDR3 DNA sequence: TGTGCCAGCAGCCCCTCCGGAGTAGCCAAAAACATTCAGTACTTC. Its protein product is CASSPSGVAKNIQYF.

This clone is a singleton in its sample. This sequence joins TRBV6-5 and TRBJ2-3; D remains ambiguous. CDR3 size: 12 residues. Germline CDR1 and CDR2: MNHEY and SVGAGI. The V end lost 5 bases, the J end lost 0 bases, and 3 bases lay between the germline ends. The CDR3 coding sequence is TGTGCCAGCAGTCAGAGCACAGATACGCAGTATTTT. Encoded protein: CASSQSTDTQYF.

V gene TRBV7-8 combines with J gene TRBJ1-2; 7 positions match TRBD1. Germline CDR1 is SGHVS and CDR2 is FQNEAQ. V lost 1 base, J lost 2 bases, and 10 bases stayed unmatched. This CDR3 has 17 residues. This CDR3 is CASSLVSMTGRNYGYTF. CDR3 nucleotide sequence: TGTGCCAGCAGCTTAGTGTCGATGACAGGGCGAAACTATGGCTACACCTTC.

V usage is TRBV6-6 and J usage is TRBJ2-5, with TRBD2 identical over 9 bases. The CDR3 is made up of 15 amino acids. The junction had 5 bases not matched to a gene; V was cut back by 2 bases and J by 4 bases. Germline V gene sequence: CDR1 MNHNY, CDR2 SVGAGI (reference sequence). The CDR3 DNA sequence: TGTGCCAGCAGTTACGGCGGGGGGGTTGGAGAGACCCAGTACTTC. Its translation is CASSYGGGVGETQYF.

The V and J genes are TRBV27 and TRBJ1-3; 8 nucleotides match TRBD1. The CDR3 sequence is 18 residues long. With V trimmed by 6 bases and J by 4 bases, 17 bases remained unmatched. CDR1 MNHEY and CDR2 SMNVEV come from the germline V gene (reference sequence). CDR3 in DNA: TGTGCCAGCAGAAAACAGGGGGACTCTCGACCATGGGGAAACACCATATATTTT. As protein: CASRKQGDSRPWGNTIYF.

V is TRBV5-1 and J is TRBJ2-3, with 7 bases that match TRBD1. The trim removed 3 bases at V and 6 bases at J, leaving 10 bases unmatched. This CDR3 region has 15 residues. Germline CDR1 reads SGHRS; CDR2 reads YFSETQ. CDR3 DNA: TGCGCCAGCAGCTCTACAGGGGCCAGCATGGATACGCAGTATTTT. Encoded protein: CASSSTGASMDTQYF.

The CDR3 sequence is CASSEGYSSTDTQYF. In DNA, the CDR3 is TGTGCCAGTAGTGAAGGCTATTCTAGCACAGATACGCAGTATTTT. This chain links TRBV19 with TRBJ2-3; D is unresolved. V lost 5 bases and J 0 bases, leaving 12 bases between the germline ends. CDR1 and CDR2 (germline): LNHDA, SQIVND (reference sequence). The CDR3 has 15 residues.

The CDR3 region is CASSLALGGNEQFF. The CDR3 DNA reads TGTGCCAGCAGCTTAGCGCTTGGGGGCAATGAGCAGTTCTTC. The chain uses TRBV7-2 and TRBJ2-1; D may correspond to TRBD1 or TRBD2 (5 bases each). V was trimmed by 0 bases and J by 6 bases, leaving 9 bases between them. Germline V lookup: CDR1 SGHTA, CDR2 FQGNSA. The CDR3 is 14 residues long.

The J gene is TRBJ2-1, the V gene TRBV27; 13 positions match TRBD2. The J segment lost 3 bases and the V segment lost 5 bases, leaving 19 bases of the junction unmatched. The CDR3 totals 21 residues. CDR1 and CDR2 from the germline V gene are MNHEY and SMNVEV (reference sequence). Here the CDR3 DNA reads TGTGCCAGCAGTGCCTTCATCCCGGGACTAGCGGGATTGGGGGTCTACAATGAGCAGTTCTTC. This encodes CASSAFIPGLAGLGVYNEQFF.

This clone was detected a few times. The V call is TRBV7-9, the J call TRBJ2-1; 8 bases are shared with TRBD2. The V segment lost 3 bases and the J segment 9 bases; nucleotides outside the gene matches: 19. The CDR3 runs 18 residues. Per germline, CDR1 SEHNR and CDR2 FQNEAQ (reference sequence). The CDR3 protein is CASSFFVYGGGPRGEQFF. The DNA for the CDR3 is TGTGCCAGCAGCTTTTTCGTCTACGGCGGGGGGCCTAGGGGTGAGCAGTTCTTC.

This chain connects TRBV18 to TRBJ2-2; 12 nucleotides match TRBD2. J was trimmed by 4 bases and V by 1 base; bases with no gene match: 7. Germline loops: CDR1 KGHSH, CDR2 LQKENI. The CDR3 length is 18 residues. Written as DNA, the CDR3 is TGTGCCAGCTCACCACTCTCAACTAGCGGGGGGCTCACCGGGGAGCTGTTTTTT. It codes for CASSPLSTSGGLTGELFF. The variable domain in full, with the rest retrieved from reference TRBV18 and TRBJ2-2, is NAGVMQNPRHLVRRRGQEARLRCSPMKGHSHVYWYRQLPEEGLKFMVYLQKENIIDESGMPKERFSAEFPKEGPSILRIQQVVRGDSAAYFCASSPLSTSGGLTGELFFGEGSRLTVL.

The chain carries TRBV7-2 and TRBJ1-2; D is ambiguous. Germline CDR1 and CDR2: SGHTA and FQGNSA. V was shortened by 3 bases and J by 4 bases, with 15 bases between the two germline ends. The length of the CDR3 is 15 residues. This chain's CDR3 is CASSFKHAWGYGYTF. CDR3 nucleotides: TGTGCCAGCAGCTTCAAACACGCTTGGGGCTATGGCTACACCTTC. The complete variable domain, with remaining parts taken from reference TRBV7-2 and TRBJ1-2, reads GAGVSQSPSNKVTEKGKDVELRCDPISGHTALYWYRQSLGQGLEFLIYFQGNSAPDKSGLPSDRFSAERTGGSVSTLTIQRTQQEDSAVYLCASSFKHAWGYGYTFGSGTRLTVV.

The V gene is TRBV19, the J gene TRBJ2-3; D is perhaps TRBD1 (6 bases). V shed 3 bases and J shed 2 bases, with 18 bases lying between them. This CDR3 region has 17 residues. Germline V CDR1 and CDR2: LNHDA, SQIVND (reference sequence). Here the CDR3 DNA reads TGTGCCAGTAGTATGCCCCGAACAGGGATACTCACAGATACGCAGTATTTT. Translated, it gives CASSMPRTGILTDTQYF. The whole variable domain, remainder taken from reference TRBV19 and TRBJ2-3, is DGGITQSPKYLFRKEGQNVTLSCEQNLNHDAMYWYRQDPGQGLRLIYYSQIVNDFQKGDIAEGYSVSREKKESFPLTVTSAQKNPTAFYLCASSMPRTGILTDTQYFGPGTRLTVL.

For the CDR3, the DNA is TGTGCCAGCAGCCAGGACGTAGACAATGAGCAGTTCTTC. Its protein is CASSQDVDNEQFF. The rearrangement links TRBV7-2 to TRBJ2-1; D remains unclear. The length of the CDR3 is 13 residues. V lost 5 bases and J 5 bases, leaving 10 bases between the germline ends. The germline V gene encodes CDR1 SGHTA and CDR2 FQGNSA.